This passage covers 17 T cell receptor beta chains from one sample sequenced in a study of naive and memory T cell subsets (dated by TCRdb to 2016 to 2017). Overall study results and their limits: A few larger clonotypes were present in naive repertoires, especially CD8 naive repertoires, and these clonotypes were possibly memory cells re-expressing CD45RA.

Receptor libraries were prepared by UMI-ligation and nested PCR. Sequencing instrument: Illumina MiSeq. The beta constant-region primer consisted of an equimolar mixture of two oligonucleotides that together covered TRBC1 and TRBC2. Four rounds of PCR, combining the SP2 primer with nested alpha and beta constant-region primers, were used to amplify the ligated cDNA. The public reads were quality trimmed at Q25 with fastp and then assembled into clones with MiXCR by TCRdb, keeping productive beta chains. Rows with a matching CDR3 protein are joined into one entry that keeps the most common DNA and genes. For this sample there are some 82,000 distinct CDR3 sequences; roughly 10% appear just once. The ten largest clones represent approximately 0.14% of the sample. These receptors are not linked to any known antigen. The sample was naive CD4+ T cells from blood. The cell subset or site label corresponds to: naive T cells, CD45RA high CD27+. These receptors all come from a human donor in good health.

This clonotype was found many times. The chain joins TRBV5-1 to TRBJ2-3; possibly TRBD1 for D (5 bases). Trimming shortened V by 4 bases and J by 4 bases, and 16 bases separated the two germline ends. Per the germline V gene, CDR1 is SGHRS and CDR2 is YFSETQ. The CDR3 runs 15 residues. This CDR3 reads CASSPDSGFADTQYF. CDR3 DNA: TGCGCCAGCAGCCCCGACAGTGGTTTTGCAGATACGCAGTATTTT.

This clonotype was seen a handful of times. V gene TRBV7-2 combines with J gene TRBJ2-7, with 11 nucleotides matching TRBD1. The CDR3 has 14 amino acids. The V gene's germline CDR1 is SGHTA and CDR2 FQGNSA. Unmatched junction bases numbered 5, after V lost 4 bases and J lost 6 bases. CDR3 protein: CASSSWTGGAEQYF. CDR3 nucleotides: TGTGCCAGCAGCTCATGGACAGGGGGCGCCGAGCAGTACTTC.

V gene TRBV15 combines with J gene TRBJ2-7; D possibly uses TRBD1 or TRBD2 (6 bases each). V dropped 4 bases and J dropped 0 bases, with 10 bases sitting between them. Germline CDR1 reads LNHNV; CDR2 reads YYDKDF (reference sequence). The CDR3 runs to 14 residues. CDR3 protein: CATSKGGSSYEQYF. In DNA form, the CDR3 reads TGTGCCACCAGCAAGGGGGGTAGCTCCTACGAGCAGTACTTC.

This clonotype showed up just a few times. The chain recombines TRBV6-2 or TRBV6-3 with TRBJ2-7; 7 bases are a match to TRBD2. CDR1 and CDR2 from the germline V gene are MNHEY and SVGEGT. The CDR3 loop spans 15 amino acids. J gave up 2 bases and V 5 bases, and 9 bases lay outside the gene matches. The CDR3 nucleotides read TGTGCCAGCAGTCGTCCAGCGGGGTCCGCCTACGAGCAGTACTTC. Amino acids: CASSRPAGSAYEQYF.

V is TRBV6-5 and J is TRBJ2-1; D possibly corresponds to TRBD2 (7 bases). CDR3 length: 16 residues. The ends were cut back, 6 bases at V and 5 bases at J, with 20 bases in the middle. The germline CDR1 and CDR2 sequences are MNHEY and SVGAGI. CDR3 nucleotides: TGTGCCAGCAGCACCCTAGGGGGGGGAAAGAACAATGAGCAGTTCTTC. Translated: CASSTLGGGKNNEQFF.

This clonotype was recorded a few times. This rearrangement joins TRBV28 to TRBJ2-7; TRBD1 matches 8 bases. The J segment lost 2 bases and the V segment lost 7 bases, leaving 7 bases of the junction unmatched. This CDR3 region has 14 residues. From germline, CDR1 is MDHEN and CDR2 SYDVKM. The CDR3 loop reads CASTRTGITYEQYF. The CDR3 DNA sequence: TGTGCCAGCACGAGGACAGGGATCACCTACGAGCAGTACTTC.

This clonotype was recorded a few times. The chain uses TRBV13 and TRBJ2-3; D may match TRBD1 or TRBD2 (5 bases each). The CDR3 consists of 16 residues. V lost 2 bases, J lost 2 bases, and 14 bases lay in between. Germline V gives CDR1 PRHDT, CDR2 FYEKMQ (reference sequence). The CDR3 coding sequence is TGTGCCAGCAGCTTATTCCGGGACCTTATCACAGATACGCAGTATTTT. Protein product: CASSLFRDLITDTQYF.

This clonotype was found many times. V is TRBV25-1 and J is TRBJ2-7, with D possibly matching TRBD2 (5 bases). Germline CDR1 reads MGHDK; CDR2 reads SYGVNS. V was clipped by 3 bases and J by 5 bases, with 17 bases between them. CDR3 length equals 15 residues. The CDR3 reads CASSESGSGFDEQYF. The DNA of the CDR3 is TGTGCCAGCAGTGAGAGCGGTTCGGGGTTCGACGAGCAGTACTTC.

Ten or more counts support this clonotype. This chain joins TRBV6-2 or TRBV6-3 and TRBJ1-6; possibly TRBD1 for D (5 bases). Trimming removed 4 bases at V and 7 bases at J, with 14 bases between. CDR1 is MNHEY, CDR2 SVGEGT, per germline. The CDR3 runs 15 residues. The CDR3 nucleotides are TGTGCCAGCAGTTTCCGAGCAGGGTGGAATTCACCCCTCCACTTT. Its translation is CASSFRAGWNSPLHF.

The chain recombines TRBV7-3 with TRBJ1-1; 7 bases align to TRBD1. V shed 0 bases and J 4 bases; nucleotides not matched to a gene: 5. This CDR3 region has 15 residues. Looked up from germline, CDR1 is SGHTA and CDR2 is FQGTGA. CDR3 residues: CASSLTGQDSTEAFF. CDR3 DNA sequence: TGTGCCAGCAGCTTAACTGGACAGGACAGCACTGAAGCTTTCTTT.

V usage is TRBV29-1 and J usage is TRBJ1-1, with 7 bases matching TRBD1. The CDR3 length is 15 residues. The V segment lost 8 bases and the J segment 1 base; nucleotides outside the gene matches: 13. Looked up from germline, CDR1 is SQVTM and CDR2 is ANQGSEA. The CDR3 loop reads CSSEVRTGENTEAFF. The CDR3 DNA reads TGCAGCTCCGAAGTGAGGACAGGTGAGAACACTGAAGCTTTCTTT.

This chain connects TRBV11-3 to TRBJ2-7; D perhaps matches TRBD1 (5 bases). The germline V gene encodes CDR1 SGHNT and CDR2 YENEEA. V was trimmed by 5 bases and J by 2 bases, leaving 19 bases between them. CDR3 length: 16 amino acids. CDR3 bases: TGTGCCAGCAGCCCCAGTAATGGCAGGGTCGCCTACGAGCAGTACTTC. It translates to CASSPSNGRVAYEQYF. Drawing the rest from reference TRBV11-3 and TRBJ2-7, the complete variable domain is EAGVVQSPRYKIIEKKQPVAFWCNPISGHNTLYWYLQNLGQGPELLIRYENEEAVDDSQLPKDRFSAERLKGVDSTLKIQPAELGDSAVYLCASSPSNGRVAYEQYFGPGTRLTVT.

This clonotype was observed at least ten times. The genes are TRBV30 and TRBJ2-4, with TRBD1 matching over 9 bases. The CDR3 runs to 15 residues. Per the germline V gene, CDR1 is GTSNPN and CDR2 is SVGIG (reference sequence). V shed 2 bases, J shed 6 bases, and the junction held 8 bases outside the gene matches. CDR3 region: CAWSKTGGGRNIQYF. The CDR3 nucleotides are TGTGCCTGGAGTAAGACAGGGGGGGGCCGAAACATTCAGTACTTC.

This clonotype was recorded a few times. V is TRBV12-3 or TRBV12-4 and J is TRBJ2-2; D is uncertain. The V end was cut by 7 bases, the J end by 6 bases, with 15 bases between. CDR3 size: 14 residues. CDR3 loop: CASTHSPLAGELFF. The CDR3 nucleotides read TGTGCCAGCACCCACTCCCCTCTGGCCGGGGAGCTGTTTTTT.

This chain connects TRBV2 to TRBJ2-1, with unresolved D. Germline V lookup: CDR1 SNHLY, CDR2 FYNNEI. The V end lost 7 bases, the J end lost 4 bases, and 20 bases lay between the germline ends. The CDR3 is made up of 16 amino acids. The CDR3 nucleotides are TGTGCCAGCACTAACTCCGGCCCCGTGGGATACAATGAGCAGTTCTTC. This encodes CASTNSGPVGYNEQFF. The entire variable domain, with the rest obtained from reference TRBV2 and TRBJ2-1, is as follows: EPEVTQTPSHQVTQMGQEVILRCVPISNHLYFYWYRQILGQKVEFLVSFYNNEISEKSEIFDDQFSVERPDGSNFTLKIRSTKLEDSAMYFCASTNSGPVGYNEQFFGPGTRLTVL.

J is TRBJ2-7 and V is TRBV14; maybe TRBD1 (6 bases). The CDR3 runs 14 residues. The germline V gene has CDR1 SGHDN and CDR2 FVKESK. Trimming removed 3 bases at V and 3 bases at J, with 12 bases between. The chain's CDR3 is CASSHKQGRYEQYF. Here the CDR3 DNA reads TGTGCCAGCAGCCACAAACAGGGCCGCTACGAGCAGTACTTC.

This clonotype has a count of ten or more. The CDR3 DNA is TGTGCCAGCAGTGCCGGGATAGGAAGCACAGATACGCAGTATTTT. This sequence encodes CASSAGIGSTDTQYF. The rearrangement joins TRBV5-6 to TRBJ2-3; tentative D call: TRBD2 (5 bases). Trimming shortened V by 5 bases and J by 0 bases, and 13 bases separated the two germline ends. CDR1 is SGHDT, CDR2 YYEEEE, per germline. This CDR3 is 15 amino acids long.